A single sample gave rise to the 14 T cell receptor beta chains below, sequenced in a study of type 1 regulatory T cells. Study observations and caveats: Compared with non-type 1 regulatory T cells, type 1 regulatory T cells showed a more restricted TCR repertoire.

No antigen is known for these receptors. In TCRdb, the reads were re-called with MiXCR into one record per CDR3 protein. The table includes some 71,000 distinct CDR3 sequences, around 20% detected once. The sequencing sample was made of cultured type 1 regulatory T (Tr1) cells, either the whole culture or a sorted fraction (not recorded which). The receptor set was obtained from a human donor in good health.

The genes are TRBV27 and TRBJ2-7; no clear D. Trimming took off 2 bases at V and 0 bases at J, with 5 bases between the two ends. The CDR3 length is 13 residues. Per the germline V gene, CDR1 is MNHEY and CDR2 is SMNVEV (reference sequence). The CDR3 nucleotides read TGTGCCAGCAGTTTAGTCAACTCCTACGAGCAGTACTTC. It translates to CASSLVNSYEQYF.

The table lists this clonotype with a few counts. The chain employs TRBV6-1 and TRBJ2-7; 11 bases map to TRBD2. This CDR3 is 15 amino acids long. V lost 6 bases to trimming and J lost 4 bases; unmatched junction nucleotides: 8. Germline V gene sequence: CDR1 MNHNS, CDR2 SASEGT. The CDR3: CASSATSGRSYEQYF. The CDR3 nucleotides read TGTGCCAGCAGCGCTACTAGCGGGAGATCTTACGAGCAGTACTTC.

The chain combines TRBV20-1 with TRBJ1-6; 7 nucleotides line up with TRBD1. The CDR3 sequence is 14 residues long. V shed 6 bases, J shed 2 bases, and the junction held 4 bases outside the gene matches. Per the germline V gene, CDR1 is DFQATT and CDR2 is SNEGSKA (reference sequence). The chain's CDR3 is CSASTGAYNSPLHF. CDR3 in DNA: TGCAGTGCGTCAACAGGGGCCTATAATTCACCCCTCCACTTT.

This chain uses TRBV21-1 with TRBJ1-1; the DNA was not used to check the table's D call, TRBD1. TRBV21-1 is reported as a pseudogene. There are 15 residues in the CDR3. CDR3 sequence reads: CASSILTAGYTEAFF. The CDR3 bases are TGTGCCAGCAGCATCCTCACGGCAGGGTACACTGAAGCTTTCTTT.

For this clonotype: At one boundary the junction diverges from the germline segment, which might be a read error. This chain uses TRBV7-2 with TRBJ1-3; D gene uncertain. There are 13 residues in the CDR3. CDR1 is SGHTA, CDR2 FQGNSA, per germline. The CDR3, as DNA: TGTGCTAGCAGCTTAGTGGCTGGAAGCACCATATATTTT. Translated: CASSLVAGSTIYF.

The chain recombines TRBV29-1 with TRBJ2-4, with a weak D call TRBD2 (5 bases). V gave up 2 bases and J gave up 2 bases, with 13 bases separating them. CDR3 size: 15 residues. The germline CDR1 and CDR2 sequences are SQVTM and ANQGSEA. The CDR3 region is CSVEMGRGTKNIQYF. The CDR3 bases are TGCAGCGTTGAAATGGGGAGAGGCACCAAAAACATTCAGTACTTC.

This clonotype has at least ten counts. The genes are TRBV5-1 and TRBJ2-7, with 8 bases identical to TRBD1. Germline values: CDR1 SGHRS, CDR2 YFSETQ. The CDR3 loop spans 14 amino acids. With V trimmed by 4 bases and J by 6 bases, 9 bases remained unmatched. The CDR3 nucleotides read TGCGCCAGCAGCCCAGGACAGGGTCGGGGCGAGCAGTACTTC. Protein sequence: CASSPGQGRGEQYF. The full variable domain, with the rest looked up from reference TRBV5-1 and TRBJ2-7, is KAGVTQTPRYLIKTRGQQVTLSCSPISGHRSVSWYQQTPGQGLQFLFEYFSETQRNKGNFPGRFSGRQFSNSRSEMNVSTLELGDSALYLCASSPGQGRGEQYFGPGTRLTVT.

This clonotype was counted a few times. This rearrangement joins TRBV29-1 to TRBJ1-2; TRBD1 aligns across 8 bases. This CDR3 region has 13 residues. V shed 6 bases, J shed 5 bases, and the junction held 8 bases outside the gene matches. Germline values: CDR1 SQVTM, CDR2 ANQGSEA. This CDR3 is CSVADRARYGYTF. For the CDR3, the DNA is TGCAGCGTGGCGGACAGGGCGAGGTATGGCTACACCTTC.

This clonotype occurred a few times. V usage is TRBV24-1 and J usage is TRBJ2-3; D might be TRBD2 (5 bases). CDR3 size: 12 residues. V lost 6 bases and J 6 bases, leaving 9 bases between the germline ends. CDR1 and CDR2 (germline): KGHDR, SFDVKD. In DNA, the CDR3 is TGTGCCACCAGTCGGGATGGGGATACGCAGTATTTT. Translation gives CATSRDGDTQYF.

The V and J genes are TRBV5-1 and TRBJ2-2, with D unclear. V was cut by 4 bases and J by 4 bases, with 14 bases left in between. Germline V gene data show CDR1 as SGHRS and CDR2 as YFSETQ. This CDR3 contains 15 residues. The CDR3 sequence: CASSTMGSPTGELFF. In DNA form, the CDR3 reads TGCGCCAGCAGCACCATGGGGTCTCCCACCGGGGAGCTGTTTTTT. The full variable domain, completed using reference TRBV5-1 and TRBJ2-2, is KAGVTQTPRYLIKTRGQQVTLSCSPISGHRSVSWYQQTPGQGLQFLFEYFSETQRNKGNFPGRFSGRQFSNSRSEMNVSTLELGDSALYLCASSTMGSPTGELFFGEGSRLTVL.

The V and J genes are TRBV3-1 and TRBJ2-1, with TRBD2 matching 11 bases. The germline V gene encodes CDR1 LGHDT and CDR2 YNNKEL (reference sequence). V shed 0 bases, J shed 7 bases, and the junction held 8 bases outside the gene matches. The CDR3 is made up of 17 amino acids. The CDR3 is CASSQEILAGGGNEQFF. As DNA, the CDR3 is TGTGCCAGCAGCCAAGAAATTCTAGCGGGAGGTGGTAATGAGCAGTTCTTC.

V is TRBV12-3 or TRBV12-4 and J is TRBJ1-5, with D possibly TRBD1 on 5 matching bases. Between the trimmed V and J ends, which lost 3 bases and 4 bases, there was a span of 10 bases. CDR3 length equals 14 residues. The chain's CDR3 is CASSLWDPNQPQHF. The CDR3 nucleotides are TGTGCCAGCAGTTTGTGGGACCCTAATCAGCCCCAGCATTTT.

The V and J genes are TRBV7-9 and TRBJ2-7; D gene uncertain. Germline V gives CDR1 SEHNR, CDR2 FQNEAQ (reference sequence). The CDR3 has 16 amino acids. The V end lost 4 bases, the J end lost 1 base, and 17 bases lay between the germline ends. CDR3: CASSSRLRGPSYEQYF. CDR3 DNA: TGTGCCAGCAGCTCGCGTCTGCGCGGACCATCCTACGAGCAGTACTTC.

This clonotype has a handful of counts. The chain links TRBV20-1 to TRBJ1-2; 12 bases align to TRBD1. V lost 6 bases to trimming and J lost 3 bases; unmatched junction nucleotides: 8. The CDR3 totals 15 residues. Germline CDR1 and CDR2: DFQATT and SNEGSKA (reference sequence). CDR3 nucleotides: TGCAGTGCCTCCGGGACAGGGGGCGTCTACTATGGCTACACCTTC. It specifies CSASGTGGVYYGYTF.